This T cell receptor beta chain appears in the sequencing data of a study of Ad26.COV2.S vaccination and SARS-CoV-2 variants. Study information: Intramuscularly, Ad26.COV2.S was given either once or twice, 56 days apart.

CDR3 length: 11 amino acids. CDR1 and CDR2 from the germline V gene are SQVTM and ANQGSEA. The V end was cut by 7 bases, the J end by 6 bases, with 10 bases between. Sequencing used immunoSEQ multiplex PCR; TCRdb keeps in-frame clones, though not all of them. Of 250,000 to 300,000 clones listed, about 87% were seen once; the top ten hold about 3.6%. The treatment was: roughly 19 received Ad26.COV2.S at low or high dose, single or two shots; roughly five received placebo; per-sample allocation not given. Day 63 after the first vaccine or placebo injection was the time point for sampling. Study results and limitations: Vaccine recipients and placebo recipients showed similar non-spike TCR breadth. Considerable breadth of spike-specific CD8+ and CD4+ T cell responses has reportedly been documented following vaccination.

Concerning this clone itself: The antigen is not known.

The V and J genes are TRBV29-1 and TRBJ2-4; either TRBD1 or TRBD2 may supply D (5 bases each). The sequencing used peripheral blood, collected in a trial of Ad26.COV2.S vaccine versus placebo. The sequence came from a person aged 18-65 years who received the Ad26.COV2.S COVID-19 vaccine or a placebo. In DNA, the CDR3 is TGCAGCGCAGGTGGGGGAAACATTCAGTACTTC. This gives the protein CSAGGGNIQYF.